Presented here are 8 T cell receptor beta chains from one specimen sequenced in a study of cytomegalovirus exposure and HLA in healthy donors. A multiplex PCR was run with 60 Vbeta primers and 13 Jbeta primers. Sequenced by immunoSEQ multiplex PCR; TCRdb stores in-frame clones only, minus some. This repertoire shows some 110,000 clones, approximately 80% found once; its top ten account for 3.5% to 4.5%. The sample was PBMCs. Every receptor here comes from a man aged 30-40 years in good health and CMV-seropositive.

The gene calls are TRBV11-2 and TRBJ2-2, with D maybe TRBD2 (5 bases). The CDR3 loop spans 13 amino acids. V dropped 5 bases and J dropped 4 bases, with 8 bases sitting between them. Per germline, CDR1 SGHAT and CDR2 FQNNGV. The CDR3: CASSPLVTGELFF. DNA of the CDR3: TGTGCCAGCAGCCCACTAGTCACCGGGGAGCTGTTTTTT.

This clone was counted a few times. This chain links TRBV11-2 with TRBJ1-2; TRBD1 aligns across 9 bases. CDR3 length: 16 amino acids. CDR1 is SGHAT, CDR2 FQNNGV, per germline. V was clipped by 1 base and J by 7 bases; unmatched bases: 10. The CDR3 reads CASSLVSGQGYRGYTF. DNA for the CDR3: TGTGCCAGCAGCTTAGTGTCGGGACAGGGTTACCGTGGCTACACCTTC.

V usage is TRBV11-3 and J usage is TRBJ1-6; D is perhaps TRBD1 (6 bases). The CDR3 has 17 amino acids. Germline-derived CDR1 and CDR2 are SGHNT and YENEEA. Trimming took off 5 bases at V and 0 bases at J, with 14 bases between the two ends. The CDR3 sequence: CASSPNRERSYNSPLHF. The CDR3 bases are TGTGCCAGCAGCCCTAACAGGGAACGCTCCTATAATTCACCCCTCCACTTT. The full variable domain, rest sourced from reference TRBV11-3 and TRBJ1-6, is EAGVVQSPRYKIIEKKQPVAFWCNPISGHNTLYWYLQNLGQGPELLIRYENEEAVDDSQLPKDRFSAERLKGVDSTLKIQPAELGDSAVYLCASSPNRERSYNSPLHFGNGTRLTVT.

The chain links TRBV27 to TRBJ1-1, with D perhaps TRBD1 (6 bases). The CDR3 totals 14 residues. The germline V gene has CDR1 MNHEY and CDR2 SMNVEV (reference sequence). Trimming removed 3 bases at V and 4 bases at J, with 12 bases between. The CDR3 bases are TGTGCCAGCAGTTTCCGGGGGGCGACCACTGAAGCTTTCTTT. Amino acids: CASSFRGATTEAFF.

The gene calls are TRBV7-3 and TRBJ1-4; tentative D call: TRBD1 (5 bases). The CDR3 is 20 residues long. V was clipped by 5 bases and J by 4 bases, with 29 bases between them. The germline gives CDR1 SGHTA, CDR2 FQGTGA. The CDR3 DNA follows: TGTGCCAGCAGCCCAAAAAAGCAGGGCAGGAACATTGACCTTAATGAAAAACTGTTTTTT. Translating gives CASSPKKQGRNIDLNEKLFF.

In its sample, this clone was seen a few times. V usage is TRBV7-2 and J usage is TRBJ2-7; 9 bases line up with TRBD1. The CDR3 totals 17 residues. The junction had 17 bases not matched to a gene; V was cut back by 5 bases and J by 6 bases. Germline V gene data show CDR1 as SGHTA and CDR2 as FQGNSA. CDR3 in amino acids: CASSLLHPGTGIGEQYF. CDR3 in DNA: TGTGCCAGCAGCCTACTGCACCCAGGGACAGGGATAGGCGAGCAGTACTTC.

This clone has more than one count but fewer than ten. This specimen includes other DNA sequences encoding the same CDR3. J is TRBJ2-7 and V is TRBV15; TRBD1 matches 7 bases. The V segment lost 1 base and the J segment 1 base; nucleotides outside the gene matches: 1. CDR1 and CDR2 from the germline V gene are LNHNV and YYDKDF (reference sequence). The CDR3 spans 14 residues. The CDR3 DNA reads as TGTGCCACCAGCAGAGGGGACAGTTCCTACGAGCAGTACTTC. Amino acids: CATSRGDSSYEQYF.

V is TRBV4-2 and J is TRBJ2-3, with TRBD2 matching 12 bases. The CDR3 contains 18 residues. J was trimmed by 0 bases and V by 0 bases; bases with no gene match: 4. CDR1 LGHNA and CDR2 YNFKEQ come from the germline V gene. The CDR3 nucleotides read TGTGCCAGCAGCCAAGATCCTAGCGGGGGGGCCAGCACAGATACGCAGTATTTT. Protein: CASSQDPSGGASTDTQYF.